The clone carrying this TCR beta chain was seen more than once but under ten times. The protocol was immunoSEQ multiplex PCR, while the TCRdb copy is restricted to in-frame clones and leaves out a portion. This table has about 45,000 clones, 70% appearing once. Germline CDR1 and CDR2: SGHRS and YFSETQ. The CDR3 sequence is 14 residues long. V shed 5 bases and J shed 11 bases, with 20 bases lying between them. The sample comes from a study of control samples from healthy donors and cancer patients. V usage is TRBV5-1 and J usage is TRBJ1-3, with D hard to call. The source material was formalin-fixed, paraffin-embedded tissue. The sequence was collected from a male donor with melanoma. The CDR3 DNA reads as TGCGCCAGCAGGACGGATCTCTGGAACACAGCCATATATTTT. This encodes CASRTDLWNTAIYF.